These 10 T cell receptor beta chains share one sample of origin, sequenced in a study of blood T cell repertoires in COVID-19. Using immunoSEQ multiplex PCR, the repertoire was profiled, and TCRdb retains in-frame clones only, with some absent. The sample gives 100,000 to 150,000 clones, 88% of which show up once; about 1.5% is in the top ten. Sequences were obtained from peripheral blood. The receptors derive from a human donor in a cohort sampled during active COVID-19.

The chain carries TRBV11-2 and TRBJ2-1; TRBD2 aligns across 13 bases. CDR1 is SGHAT and CDR2 is FQNNGV in the germline V gene. V shed 7 bases, J shed 5 bases, and the junction held 5 bases outside the gene matches. The CDR3 is made up of 15 amino acids. DNA for the CDR3: TGTGCCAGCACTCAGGGACTAGCGGGGAACAATGAGCAGTTCTTC. It encodes CASTQGLAGNNEQFF.

This clone has just a few counts. The chain combines TRBV2 with TRBJ2-5, with 9 bases that match TRBD1. This CDR3 has 13 residues. Germline CDR1 reads SNHLY; CDR2 reads FYNNEI. V trimming: 8 bases; J trimming: 0 bases; junction bases outside the gene matches: 1. CDR3 sequence reads: CASRDRDQETQYF. Written as DNA, the CDR3 is TGTGCCAGCCGGGACAGGGACCAAGAGACCCAGTACTTC.

The rearrangement joins TRBV9 to TRBJ2-5, with 7 bases identical to TRBD1. The trim removed 3 bases at V and 4 bases at J, leaving 3 bases unmatched. The CDR3 covers 13 residues. Germline V gene data show CDR1 as SGDLS and CDR2 as YYNGEE. CDR3 nucleotides: TGTGCCAGCAGCGCTCACAGGGGAGAGACCCAGTACTTC. Residues: CASSAHRGETQYF.

The V gene is TRBV5-1, the J gene TRBJ2-1; 14 bases agree with TRBD2. The CDR3 is 17 amino acids. The junction had 7 bases not matched to a gene; V was cut back by 0 bases and J by 8 bases. Germline V lookup: CDR1 SGHRS, CDR2 YFSETQ. CDR3: CASSLAIGTSGGYEQFF. The CDR3 bases are TGCGCCAGCAGCTTGGCTATTGGGACTAGCGGGGGATATGAGCAGTTCTTC.

The genes are TRBV15 and TRBJ1-2, with 7 bases matching TRBD1. Germline V gives CDR1 LNHNV, CDR2 YYDKDF (reference sequence). CDR3 length: 13 residues. V gave up 0 bases and J gave up 10 bases; unmatched junction bases: 5. The CDR3 here is CATSRDLGQAYTF. DNA for the CDR3: TGTGCCACCAGCAGAGATTTAGGACAGGCCTACACCTTC. The whole variable domain, filled in from reference TRBV15 and TRBJ1-2, reads DAMVIQNPRYQVTQFGKPVTLSCSQTLNHNVMYWYQQKSSQAPKLLFHYYDKDFNNEADTPDNFQSRRPNTSFCFLDIRSPGLGDTAMYLCATSRDLGQAYTFGSGTRLTVV.

This chain links TRBV6-6 with TRBJ1-5; 10 bases are a match to TRBD1. CDR1 is MNHNY and CDR2 is SVGAGI in the germline V gene (reference sequence). Trimming took 6 bases from V and 2 from J; bases not matched to a gene: 4. This CDR3 region has 15 residues. CDR3 sequence reads: CASSWDRGGNQPQHF. DNA of the CDR3: TGTGCCAGCAGCTGGGACAGGGGAGGCAATCAGCCCCAGCATTTT.

The chain employs TRBV10-1 and TRBJ2-3; tentative D call: TRBD2 (6 bases). Germline loops: CDR1 WNHNN, CDR2 SYGVQD (reference sequence). The CDR3 has 13 residues. Trimming shortened V by 4 bases and J by 8 bases, and 13 bases separated the two germline ends. The CDR3 spells CASSARDLGTQYF. CDR3 nucleotides: TGCGCCAGCAGTGCTCGGGACTTGGGTACGCAGTATTTT.

The chain uses TRBV6-5 and TRBJ2-7, with D possibly matching TRBD1 (6 bases). The V gene's germline CDR1 is MNHEY and CDR2 SVGAGI. This CDR3 spans 14 amino acids. V was pared by 7 bases and J by 2 bases, with 15 bases between. CDR3 region: CASNMDSVTYEQYF. In DNA, the CDR3 is TGTGCCAGCAATATGGACAGCGTAACCTACGAGCAGTACTTC.

This clone occurred once. The V call is TRBV24-1, the J call TRBJ2-1, with 9 nucleotides matching TRBD1. CDR1 and CDR2 (germline): KGHDR, SFDVKD. Unmatched junction bases numbered 6, after V lost 9 bases and J lost 4 bases. The CDR3 runs to 14 residues. DNA for the CDR3: TGTGCCACCGGACAGGGGTTAGGATACAATGAGCAGTTCTTC. Amino acids: CATGQGLGYNEQFF.

The CDR3 coding sequence is TGTGCCAGCAGTTACACAGGGAGGGTCACTGAAGCTTTCTTT. Amino acids: CASSYTGRVTEAFF. The J gene is TRBJ1-1, the V gene TRBV6-5, with D maybe TRBD1 (6 bases). V lost 2 bases and J lost 4, with 11 bases in between. There are 14 residues in the CDR3. Germline V gene data show CDR1 as MNHEY and CDR2 as SVGAGI.